This TCR beta chain was recovered during a study of tumor-infiltrating lymphocytes in localized non-small cell lung cancer. This clone was seen more than once but under ten times. Antigen unknown. Whole-study findings and limits: No link was found between tumor T-cell fraction and recurrence-free survival. T-cell fraction did not differ between immunotypes IM1 and IM2.

Assay used: immunoSEQ multiplex PCR; TCRdb lists only in-frame clones, some missing. Among 17,000 or so clones listed, around 79% were seen once. Material for sequencing was lung tumor tissue. The source is a human donor with non-small cell lung cancer.

The CDR3: CASSLVSRAETQYF. The CDR3 bases are TGTGCCAGCAGCTTAGTATCTCGGGCGGAGACCCAGTACTTC. The V and J genes are TRBV7-2 and TRBJ2-5; D gene unclear. V was pared by 1 base and J by 5 bases, with 11 bases between. Germline lookup yields CDR1 SGHTA and CDR2 FQGNSA. The CDR3 sequence is 14 residues long.